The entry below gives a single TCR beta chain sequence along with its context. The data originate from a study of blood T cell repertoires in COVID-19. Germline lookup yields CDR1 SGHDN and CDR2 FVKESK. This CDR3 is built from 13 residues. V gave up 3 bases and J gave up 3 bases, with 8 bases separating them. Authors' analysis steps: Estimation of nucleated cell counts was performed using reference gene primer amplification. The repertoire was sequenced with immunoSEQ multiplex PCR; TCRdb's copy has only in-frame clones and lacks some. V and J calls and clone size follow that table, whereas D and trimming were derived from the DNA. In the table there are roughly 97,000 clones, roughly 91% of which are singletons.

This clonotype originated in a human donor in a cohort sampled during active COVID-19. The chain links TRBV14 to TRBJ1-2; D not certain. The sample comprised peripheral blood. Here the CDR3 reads CASSQGGHYGYTF. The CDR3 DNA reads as TGTGCCAGCAGCCAGGGTGGGCACTATGGCTACACCTTC.